The rows below give T cell receptor beta chains drawn from one sample of a study of cytomegalovirus exposure and HLA in healthy donors. Repertoires were generated with immunoSEQ multiplex PCR, while TCRdb's copy carries only in-frame clones and drops some. Of some 87,000 clones listed, approximately 96% were seen once; the top ten hold 1.3%. Sequences were obtained from PBMCs. The receptors were gathered from a young woman in good health and CMV-seronegative. CDR3s include the opening cysteine and the closing phenylalanine or tryptophan. D genes are given only for firm matches. Rows give clone size only sometimes, using once, few, many, or a class for an expanded clone.

d_gene,v_gene,j_gene,abundance,CDR3aa,CDR3nt
TRBD1,TRBV30,TRBJ2-7,NA,CAWRGTAAYEQYF,TGTGCCTGGAGAGGGACAGCAGCCTACGAGCAGTACTTC
NA,TRBV28,TRBJ2-7,NA,CASSLWSHGGLSYEQYF,TGTGCCAGCAGTTTATGGTCCCACGGAGGGCTTTCCTACGAGCAGTACTTC
TRBD1,TRBV5-1,TRBJ2-2,NA,CASSLTGGANRELFF,TGCGCCAGCAGCTTGACAGGGGGCGCAAATCGGGAGCTGTTTTTT
NA,TRBV19,TRBJ2-1,NA,CASSIGLTLNEQFF,TGTGCCAGTAGTATCGGACTTACTCTCAATGAGCAGTTCTTC
TRBD1,TRBV7-9,TRBJ1-4,NA,CASSLGQGHEKLFF,TGTGCCAGCAGCTTAGGACAGGGGCACGAAAAACTGTTTTTT
NA,TRBV2,TRBJ1-1,NA,CASSEIGETEAFF,TGTGCCAGCAGTGAAATCGGTGAAACTGAAGCTTTCTTT
NA,TRBV7-2,TRBJ2-3,NA,CASSLGARINTQYF,TGTGCCAGCAGCTTAGGGGCCCGGATCAATACGCAGTATTTT
TRBD2,TRBV18,TRBJ2-7,NA,CASSPGGLAGTYEQYF,TGTGCCAGCTCACCGGGGGGGCTAGCGGGTACCTACGAGCAGTACTTC
TRBD2,TRBV6-5,TRBJ2-1,NA,CASNLAGYNEQFF,TGTGCCAGCAACCTAGCGGGATACAATGAGCAGTTCTTC
NA,TRBV4-1,TRBJ1-5,NA,CASSQDDITNQPQHF,TGCGCCAGCAGCCAAGACGACATCACCAATCAGCCCCAGCATTTT
NA,TRBV2,TRBJ1-2,few,CASSEQGPMVTGGYTF,TGTGCCAGCAGTGAACAGGGGCCGATGGTTACTGGTGGCTACACCTTC
NA,TRBV7-9,TRBJ1-1,NA,CASSLAAGAGWTEAFF,TGTGCCAGCAGCTTAGCGGCGGGGGCAGGGTGGACTGAAGCTTTCTTT
NA,TRBV5-1,TRBJ2-5,NA,CASSPQGEAVVETQYF,TGCGCCAGCAGCCCGCAGGGGGAGGCGGTTGTTGAGACCCAGTACTTC
TRBD2,TRBV5-8,TRBJ2-4,NA,CASSLYSGRNIQYF,TGTGCCAGCAGCTTGTACAGCGGGAGAAACATTCAGTACTTC
NA,TRBV20-1,TRBJ2-5,NA,CSAPPETQYF,TGCAGTGCCCCTCCGGAGACCCAGTACTTC
TRBD1,TRBV27,TRBJ2-7,NA,CASSPGTGVYEQYF,TGTGCCAGCAGTCCGGGGACAGGAGTCTACGAGCAGTACTTC
NA,TRBV27,TRBJ1-2,NA,CASSSTMDINYGYTF,TGTGCCAGCAGTTCTACGATGGACATCAACTATGGCTACACCTTC
TRBD1,TRBV7-9,TRBJ1-1,NA,CASSPGQGWDTEAFF,TGTGCCAGCAGCCCGGGACAGGGATGGGACACTGAAGCTTTCTTT
TRBD1,TRBV27,TRBJ2-5,NA,CASRRQGLETQYF,TGTGCCAGCAGAAGACAGGGTTTGGAGACCCAGTACTTC
NA,TRBV12-5,TRBJ1-1,NA,CASGLQGNTEAFF,TGTGCTAGTGGGTTACAGGGGAACACTGAAGCTTTCTTT
NA,TRBV19,TRBJ1-2,NA,CASSIWDKPNYGYTF,TGTGCCAGTAGTATTTGGGACAAGCCTAACTATGGCTACACCTTC
NA,TRBV30,TRBJ2-1,NA,CAGFSRGEQFF,TGTGCCGGGTTTTCCCGGGGTGAGCAGTTCTTC